The 13 T cell receptor beta chains listed next were all sequenced from one sample in a study of T cell responses to AZD1222 COVID-19 vaccine. Sequencing was performed with immunoSEQ multiplex PCR; in TCRdb, only in-frame clones are kept and a portion is missing. Of some 120,000 clones listed, just over 90% were seen once; the top ten hold 4% to 5%. The sample consisted of peripheral blood, taken on day 0 of AZD1222 vaccination. The receptors were gathered from an adult in good health.

This rearrangement joins TRBV7-2 to TRBJ1-1, with TRBD1 matching over 9 bases. The ends lost 5 bases at V and 5 bases at J; junction bases unmatched: 12. Germline V gene data show CDR1 as SGHTA and CDR2 as FQGNSA. The CDR3 length is 16 residues. In DNA, the CDR3 is TGTGCCAGCAGCCCGCACCCAACAGGGGGCAAGACTGAAGCTTTCTTT. Translation: CASSPHPTGGKTEAFF.

CDR3 residues: CASSPGLRQPQHF. In DNA form, the CDR3 reads TGTGCCAGCAGCCCAGGGTTACGGCAGCCCCAGCATTTT. This rearrangement joins TRBV12-3 or TRBV12-4 to TRBJ1-5; D perhaps matches TRBD1 (5 bases). V was cut by 6 bases and J by 7 bases, with 13 bases left in between. CDR3 length equals 13 residues.

V is TRBV14 and J is TRBJ2-5; 8 bases match TRBD1. The germline CDR1 and CDR2 sequences are SGHDN and FVKESK. V shed 1 base, J shed 4 bases, and the junction held 5 bases outside the gene matches. The CDR3 consists of 15 residues. This chain's CDR3 is CASSQVQGVGETQYF. As DNA, the CDR3 is TGTGCCAGCAGCCAAGTACAGGGGGTAGGAGAGACCCAGTACTTC.

The chain uses TRBV18 and TRBJ1-3; maybe TRBD1 (5 bases). Germline values: CDR1 KGHSH, CDR2 LQKENI. CDR3 length: 13 amino acids. V was clipped by 3 bases and J by 9 bases, with 12 bases between them. The CDR3 DNA is TGTGCCAGCTCACCGCCCCCGGGGGTCACCATATATTTT. Translated, it gives CASSPPPGVTIYF.

This chain connects TRBV29-1 to TRBJ1-1; no definite D call. The CDR3 covers 13 residues. The germline V gene has CDR1 SQVTM and CDR2 ANQGSEA. The ends were cut back, 3 bases at V and 2 bases at J, with 10 bases in the middle. The CDR3 spells CSVDGGHNTEAFF. The DNA for the CDR3 is TGCAGCGTTGATGGAGGGCATAACACTGAAGCTTTCTTT. Together with reference TRBV29-1 and TRBJ1-1, the CDR3 gives the full variable domain: SAVISQKPSRDICQRGTSLTIQCQVDSQVTMMFWYRQQPGQSLTLIATANQGSEATYESGFVIDKFPISRPNLTFSTLTVSNMSPEDSSIYLCSVDGGHNTEAFFGQGTRLTVV.

The chain carries TRBV3-1 (or the pseudogene TRBV3-2) and TRBJ1-1; maybe TRBD1 (5 bases). Trimming cost V 2 bases and J 3 bases, with 10 bases left between them. Germline V CDR1 and CDR2: LGHDT, YNNKEL (reference sequence). The CDR3 length is 14 residues. The CDR3 nucleotides read TGTGCCAGCAGCCAATGGGGCGGGGACACTGAAGCTTTCTTT. Translated, it gives CASSQWGGDTEAFF.

The chain recombines TRBV18 with TRBJ1-1; D possibly corresponds to TRBD1 (6 bases). There are 15 residues in the CDR3. The germline V gene has CDR1 KGHSH and CDR2 LQKENI. V lost 3 bases, J lost 5 bases, and 16 bases lay in between. CDR3 loop: CASSPPGGPRTEAFF. DNA of the CDR3: TGTGCCAGCTCACCTCCGGGGGGCCCGCGGACTGAAGCTTTCTTT.

V is TRBV5-4 and J is TRBJ2-7; a weak D match, TRBD2 (5 bases). Germline V gene lookup returns CDR1 SGHNT and CDR2 YYREEE (reference sequence). The CDR3 consists of 14 residues. Trimming left V 0 bases short and J 5 bases short, with 12 bases between. The chain's CDR3 is CASSLDGDVNEQYF. CDR3 DNA: TGTGCCAGCAGCTTGGACGGGGATGTCAACGAGCAGTACTTC.

The V gene is TRBV7-3, the J gene TRBJ1-1, with a tentative D call TRBD1 (6 bases). In germline, CDR1 is SGHTA, CDR2 FQGTGA. The V and J ends lost 5 bases and 5 bases respectively, with 15 bases between them. The CDR3 covers 14 residues. The CDR3 DNA sequence: TGTGCCAGCAGCGTACAGGGCGTGGGGACTGAAGCTTTCTTT. Amino acid sequence: CASSVQGVGTEAFF.

The chain's CDR3 is CASSLERFSPLHF. The CDR3 nucleotides read TGTGCCAGCAGTTTGGAACGGTTTTCACCCCTCCACTTT. This chain uses TRBV12-3 or TRBV12-4 with TRBJ1-6; unclear D gene. Trimming took off 3 bases at V and 9 bases at J, with 9 bases between the two ends. The CDR3 consists of 13 residues.

The chain combines TRBV16 with TRBJ1-1, with D hard to call. The CDR3 extends over 18 amino acids. Trimming took 0 bases from V and 0 from J, leaving 17 bases between them. CDR1 is KGHSY, CDR2 FQNENV, per germline. For the CDR3, the DNA is TGTGCCAGCAGCCAATCTCAGACAACTTCAGGCCTGAACACTGAAGCTTTCTTT. Encoded protein: CASSQSQTTSGLNTEAFF.

The chain joins TRBV13 to TRBJ2-5; D perhaps matches TRBD2 (5 bases). The CDR3 totals 13 residues. Trimming cost V 1 base and J 5 bases, with 8 bases left between them. Germline V lookup: CDR1 PRHDT, CDR2 FYEKMQ (reference sequence). The CDR3 loop is CASSLDQRETQYF. CDR3 bases: TGTGCCAGCAGCTTAGACCAGCGGGAGACCCAGTACTTC.

V and J are TRBV14 and TRBJ1-3; D uncertain. CDR1 and CDR2 (germline): SGHDN, FVKESK. The CDR3 spans 11 residues. Trimming took off 9 bases at V and 4 bases at J, with 7 bases between the two ends. The CDR3 DNA reads TGTGCCAGTAGACTGGGAAACACCATATATTTT. As protein: CASRLGNTIYF.